This T cell receptor beta chain comes out of a study of cytomegalovirus exposure and HLA in healthy donors (dated 2017 in TCRdb). Study-level background: The 500 to 800 repertoires of the first cohort and the 95 to 150 validation repertoires were produced on the same platform, according to a later analysis. The aim of the study was to test whether cataloging public T cell receptors could identify signatures of past pathogen exposure. In addition to the first cohort of 666 subjects, a separate validation cohort of approximately 120 different subjects was used. High-throughput TCR immunosequencing, statistical association of individual TCRs with disease status, and machine learning were combined to predict cytomegalovirus infection status. The paper's findings and limits, for the study overall: Cytomegalovirus status was reported to be diagnosed by the classifier with high specificity and sensitivity in both the original and validation cohorts. A later analysis had no HLA typing for the validation cohort, so co-occurrence there was scored across all 130 or so repertoires. A few of the identified cytomegalovirus-associated TCR beta chains were confirmed in vitro to be specific for cytomegalovirus antigens. The study gave a list of around 170 TCR beta chains associated with cytomegalovirus. The authors suggested that the approach could potentially be extended to other disease states and immunological phenotypes. Of the cluster scores, around 95% were above 0 in a later analysis, which found that TCRs clustered in the first cohort also tended to co-occur in the 120 validation repertoires. Most TCR sequences were observed very rarely across donors, whereas some public TCRs were present in many individuals.

Library creation used the immunoSEQ multiplex PCR assay. Under the source paper's analysis protocol: To diagnose cytomegalovirus status from the catalog of TCR beta chain sequences, a statistical classification framework was built. The source is immuneACCESS, and TCRdb retained only in-frame sequences with V and J called. Part of the clones is not carried over; for the studies checked, unresolved V genes explain less than half of this, and the remainder is unexplained. V and J calls and clone size are as listed in that table; D and trimming were resolved from the DNA. Present in this sample are a few hundred thousand clones, 90% of which were seen just once. The ten largest clones add up to 0.37% of the sample. A remark on this clone: Its target antigen remains unknown. Within one base of it there is no much larger clone, and no base qualities were kept.

The donors were included in the validation cohort of some 120 subjects, a group kept apart from the approximately 670-subject first cohort. CDR1 and CDR2 are read off the germline V gene as SNHLY and FYNNEI. The CDR3 runs 16 amino acids, cysteine and phenylalanine included. Left in the record is the CDR3 DNA by itself, 48 bases read in frame from the first base. Relative to germline, V is 6 bases shorter and J is 3 bases shorter, with 18 bases between their ends. Sequencing was carried out using PBMCs. The origin of this receptor is a woman aged 18-35 years in good health and CMV-seronegative. The rearranged segments are TRBV2 and TRBJ2-1; possibly the D gene is TRBD2, per 7 matching bases. The CDR3 region: CASRNPAGAFYNEQFF. The DNA reads as follows: TGTGCCAGCAGAAACCCGGCGGGGGCCTTCTACAATGAGCAGTTCTTC. Reference TRBV2 and TRBJ2-1 proteins supply the regions before and after the CDR3; the full variable domain is: EPEVTQTPSHQVTQMGQEVILRCVPISNHLYFYWYRQILGQKVEFLVSFYNNEISEKSEIFDDQFSVERPDGSNFTLKIRSTKLEDSAMYFCASRNPAGAFYNEQFFGPGTRLTVL.